Below, 16 T cell receptor beta chains from the same sample are listed, as sequenced in a study of early T cells in non-severe SARS-CoV-2 infection. One entry per CDR3 protein, called by TCRdb with MiXCR from the 5' RACE reads. Counted here are tens of thousands of distinct CDR3 sequences, around 12% occurring once; the ten biggest clones make up less than 3.5%. Source: whole blood, taken at baseline. These receptor sequences come from an adult who was a healthcare worker with PCR-confirmed SARS-CoV-2 infection or an uninfected control (not recorded which).

A few counts support this clonotype. This chain uses TRBV7-9 with TRBJ2-5; 12 bases fit TRBD2. V lost 5 bases and J lost 6; bases outside the gene matches: 4. Germline V lookup: CDR1 SEHNR, CDR2 FQNEAQ (reference sequence). This CDR3 contains 14 residues. CDR3 DNA: TGTGCCAGCAGCCCGACTAGCGGGGGAAAGACCCAGTACTTC. Its translation is CASSPTSGGKTQYF.

The chain employs TRBV28 and TRBJ1-1; no definite D call. The germline V gene has CDR1 MDHEN and CDR2 SYDVKM. With 11 bases removed from V and 0 bases from J, the gap between germline ends came to 19 bases. The CDR3 contains 15 residues. The CDR3 protein is CACQAGVRMNTEAFF. As DNA, the CDR3 is TGTGCCTGCCAAGCTGGGGTTCGGATGAACACTGAAGCTTTCTTT.

The chain couples TRBV5-1 to TRBJ2-5, with 8 bases matching TRBD1. The germline CDR1 and CDR2 sequences are SGHRS and YFSETQ. Trimming cost V 1 base and J 2 bases; bases outside gene matches: 1. The CDR3 totals 14 residues. Written as DNA, the CDR3 is TGCGCCAGCAGCTTGAGGACAGGGCAAGAGACCCAGTACTTC. Its protein is CASSLRTGQETQYF.

This clonotype was counted many times. The chain carries TRBV6-6 and TRBJ2-1; unclear D gene. This CDR3 comprises 17 residues. V shed 6 bases and J shed 0 bases, with 18 bases lying between them. Per the germline V gene, CDR1 is MNHNY and CDR2 is SVGAGI (reference sequence). The CDR3 DNA follows: TGTGCCAGCAGACAGAACCTAAGATCTTACTCCTACAATGAGCAGTTCTTC. This translates into CASRQNLRSYSYNEQFF.

This clonotype was observed a few times. V usage is TRBV7-2 and J usage is TRBJ2-5, with D hard to call. V dropped 1 base and J dropped 0 bases, with 3 bases sitting between them. Germline V gives CDR1 SGHTA, CDR2 FQGNSA. This CDR3 has 13 residues. The CDR3 DNA follows: TGTGCCAGCAGCTTAGGACACCAAGAGACCCAGTACTTC. Translating it yields CASSLGHQETQYF.

V is TRBV5-5 and J is TRBJ2-2; a possible D gene is TRBD1 (6 bases). Looked up from germline, CDR1 is SGHKS and CDR2 is YYEKEE (reference sequence). Trimming cost V 2 bases and J 1 base, with 12 bases left between them. This CDR3 spans 16 amino acids. For the CDR3, the DNA is TGTGCCAGCAGCTTAAATTCCAGGGGGAACACCGGGGAGCTGTTTTTT. Translation gives CASSLNSRGNTGELFF.

In its sample, this clonotype was seen a few times. The chain employs TRBV6-5 and TRBJ2-7, with 10 bases matching TRBD2. Germline assignment: CDR1 MNHEY and CDR2 SVGAGI. V shed 7 bases and J 0 bases; nucleotides not matched to a gene: 21. This CDR3 is built from 20 residues. The DNA for the CDR3 is TGTGCCAGCACCAAGGGGGCTAGCGGGGGCCGTCGACTTAGCTCCTACGAGCAGTACTTC. It translates to CASTKGASGGRRLSSYEQYF.

The gene calls are TRBV2 and TRBJ2-3; D gene ambiguous. The CDR3 runs to 15 residues. CDR1 and CDR2 (germline): SNHLY, FYNNEI. V gave up 2 bases and J gave up 1 base, with 10 bases separating them. The CDR3 loop is CASSEWIPGTDTQYF. As DNA, the CDR3 is TGTGCCAGCAGTGAATGGATACCCGGCACAGATACGCAGTATTTT. Together with reference TRBV2 and TRBJ2-3, the CDR3 gives the full variable domain: EPEVTQTPSHQVTQMGQEVILRCVPISNHLYFYWYRQILGQKVEFLVSFYNNEISEKSEIFDDQFSVERPDGSNFTLKIRSTKLEDSAMYFCASSEWIPGTDTQYFGPGTRLTVL.

This clonotype was seen a handful of times. The rearrangement links TRBV20-1 to TRBJ1-5, with D possibly TRBD1 on 5 matching bases. Trimming left V 5 bases short and J 6 bases short, with 17 bases between. Germline V gives CDR1 DFQATT, CDR2 SNEGSKA (reference sequence). The CDR3 is 14 residues long. The CDR3 region has the DNA TGCAGTGCTCCCCCTGGGACGGCCGGTCAGCCCCAGCATTTT. Amino acid sequence: CSAPPGTAGQPQHF.

The chain is built from TRBV6-1 and TRBJ2-6; a possible D gene is TRBD1 (5 bases). Germline CDR1 MNHNS, CDR2 SASEGT. The CDR3 is 16 amino acids. Trimming took off 4 bases at V and 4 bases at J, with 14 bases between the two ends. The CDR3 protein is CASSVRAGLGANVLTF. The CDR3 nucleotides are TGTGCCAGCAGTGTACGGGCAGGGTTAGGGGCCAACGTCCTGACTTTC.

The J gene is TRBJ2-5, the V gene TRBV7-3; D possibly matches TRBD1 or TRBD2 (5 bases each). The germline V gene has CDR1 SGHTA and CDR2 FQGTGA. The V end was cut by 2 bases, the J end by 3 bases, with 13 bases between. The CDR3 has 15 residues. The CDR3, as DNA: TGTGCCAGCAGCTTATCGGGGCGGAAGGAAGAGACCCAGTACTTC. Amino acid sequence: CASSLSGRKEETQYF.

This clonotype was detected only a few times. The chain combines TRBV29-1 with TRBJ1-1; D may be TRBD1 (5 bases). The germline CDR1 and CDR2 sequences are SQVTM and ANQGSEA. This CDR3 is 12 amino acids long. V was pared by 5 bases and J by 1 base, with 8 bases between. CDR3 amino acids: CSVWTRNTEAFF. The CDR3 DNA is TGCAGCGTTTGGACAAGGAACACTGAAGCTTTCTTT.

This clonotype was detected only a few times. This sequence joins TRBV19 and TRBJ2-1, with 9 bases fitting TRBD2. Germline V gene lookup returns CDR1 LNHDA and CDR2 SQIVND (reference sequence). There are 14 residues in the CDR3. V dropped 7 bases and J dropped 8; count of bases not matched to a gene: 9. The CDR3 sequence is CASTVSGGSDEQFF. CDR3 coding DNA: TGTGCCAGTACCGTTAGCGGGGGATCCGATGAGCAGTTCTTC.

The J gene is TRBJ2-7, the V gene TRBV7-2; 13 nucleotides agree with TRBD2. The CDR3 contains 14 residues. CDR1 is SGHTA and CDR2 is FQGNSA in the germline V gene. V gave up 4 bases and J gave up 9 bases; unmatched junction bases: 6. The CDR3 DNA reads TGTGCCAGCAGCTCGACTAGCGGGGGGTGGGTGCAGTACTTC. Protein product: CASSSTSGGWVQYF.

The chain has TRBV7-9 and TRBJ1-5; D is uncertain. The V end was cut by 1 base, the J end by 2 bases, with 6 bases between. CDR3 length: 14 amino acids. The germline gives CDR1 SEHNR, CDR2 FQNEAQ (reference sequence). This chain's CDR3 is CASSLGNGNQPQHF. The CDR3 DNA sequence: TGTGCCAGCAGCTTAGGCAACGGCAATCAGCCCCAGCATTTT.

This chain joins TRBV7-2 and TRBJ2-7; TRBD2 agrees at 10 bases. Trimming removed 6 bases from V and 2 bases from J; junction bases left unmatched: 4. CDR1 is SGHTA, CDR2 FQGNSA, per germline. This CDR3 has 14 residues. CDR3 in DNA: TGTGCCAGCAGGGAAGCGGGGGGGCCCTACGAGCAGTACTTC. As protein: CASREAGGPYEQYF.